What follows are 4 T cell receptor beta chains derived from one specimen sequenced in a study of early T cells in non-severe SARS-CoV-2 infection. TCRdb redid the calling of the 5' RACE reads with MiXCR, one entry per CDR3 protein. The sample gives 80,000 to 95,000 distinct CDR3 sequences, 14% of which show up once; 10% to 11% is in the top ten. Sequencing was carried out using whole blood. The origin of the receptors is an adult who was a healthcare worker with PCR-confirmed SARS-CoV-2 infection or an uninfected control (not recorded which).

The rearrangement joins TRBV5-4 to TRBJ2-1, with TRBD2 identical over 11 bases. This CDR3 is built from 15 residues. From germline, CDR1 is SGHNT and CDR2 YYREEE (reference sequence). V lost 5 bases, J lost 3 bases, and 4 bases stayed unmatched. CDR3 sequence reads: CASRSGTSGYNEQFF. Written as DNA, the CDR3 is TGTGCCAGCAGATCCGGGACTAGCGGCTACAATGAGCAGTTCTTC.

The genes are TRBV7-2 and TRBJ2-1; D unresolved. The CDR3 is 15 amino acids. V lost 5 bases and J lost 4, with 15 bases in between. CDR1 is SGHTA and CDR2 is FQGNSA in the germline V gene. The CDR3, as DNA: TGTGCCAGCAGCACAGTGCGAGTAGTGTACAATGAGCAGTTCTTC. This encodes CASSTVRVVYNEQFF.

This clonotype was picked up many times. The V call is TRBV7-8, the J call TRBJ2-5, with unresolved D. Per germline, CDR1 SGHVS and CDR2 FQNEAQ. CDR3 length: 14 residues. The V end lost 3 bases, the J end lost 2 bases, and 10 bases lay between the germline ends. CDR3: CASSLTRGQETQYF. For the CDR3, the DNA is TGTGCCAGCAGCTTGACGCGCGGACAAGAGACCCAGTACTTC.

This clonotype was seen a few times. CDR3 region: CASSLDTGLNTGELFF. CDR3 nucleotides: TGCGCCAGCAGCTTGGACACAGGGCTGAACACCGGGGAGCTGTTTTTT. The rearrangement links TRBV5-1 to TRBJ2-2; perhaps TRBD1 as D (6 bases). Germline CDR1 and CDR2: SGHRS and YFSETQ. This CDR3 has 16 residues. With 0 bases removed from V and 1 base from J, the gap between germline ends came to 10 bases.